This T cell receptor (beta chain) was documented in a study of T cell repertoires in cytomegalovirus infection. This clonotype came up many times. The antigen is unknown. General study results and limits: HLA-C-restricted CMV clonotypes gave the most frequent clonotype in two of eight donors. Summed frequency of shared TCR beta families picked out CMV carriers who also had the relevant HLA.

V lost 3 bases and J lost 3; bases outside the gene matches: 3. Germline V gene sequence: CDR1 SGHTA, CDR2 FQGNSA. The CDR3 contains 15 residues. TCRdb re-derived calls from the reads in MiXCR, one entry per CDR3 protein. This sample has more than 200,000 distinct CDR3 sequences; 8% to 9.5% occur once, and the top ten carry about 16%. This clonotype was sampled from a human donor in good health (CMV status not recorded). Some clones in this sample may be carry-over from other donors' samples. The sequencing input was PBMCs. The V call is TRBV7-2, the J call TRBJ2-3; 10 nucleotides agree with TRBD2. The CDR3 DNA follows: TGTGCCAGCAGCTTCAGTAGCGGGAGGACAGATACGCAGTATTTT. Translated: CASSFSSGRTDTQYF.